Listed here are 30 T cell receptor beta chains from one sample, sequenced in a study of cytomegalovirus exposure and HLA in healthy donors. The PCR contained 60 Vbeta and 13 Jbeta primers. The repertoire was sequenced with immunoSEQ multiplex PCR; TCRdb's copy has only in-frame clones and lacks some. The sample consists of about 170,000 clones, about four fifths of them appearing once. The sequencing sample was made of PBMCs. The receptors derive from a man aged 30 to 39 in good health and CMV-seropositive.

CDR3 DNA: TGTGCCTGGAGTGTACACGGCGGTGGGGCCAAAAACATTCAGTACTTC. Encoded protein: CAWSVHGGGAKNIQYF. The chain is built from TRBV30 and TRBJ2-4, with unresolved D. Germline values: CDR1 GTSNPN, CDR2 SVGIG (reference sequence). Trimming took off 0 bases at V and 1 base at J, with 13 bases between the two ends. The CDR3 has 16 amino acids.

The genes are TRBV19 and TRBJ1-4, with a possible D match to TRBD1 (5 bases). Trimming removed 3 bases at V and 2 bases at J, with 10 bases between. The germline V gene encodes CDR1 LNHDA and CDR2 SQIVND (reference sequence). The CDR3 totals 15 residues. Written as DNA, the CDR3 is TGTGCCAGTAGTATCCAGGGTACTACTAATGAAAAACTGTTTTTT. It specifies CASSIQGTTNEKLFF.

This sequence joins TRBV11-3 and TRBJ1-2; D unclear. The germline V gene has CDR1 SGHNT and CDR2 YENEEA. The V end lost 2 bases, the J end lost 3 bases, and 13 bases lay between the germline ends. The CDR3 runs to 15 residues. The CDR3 region is CASSLRAGSYYGYTF. The DNA for the CDR3 is TGTGCCAGCAGCTTACGTGCGGGATCCTACTATGGCTACACCTTC.

The rearrangement joins TRBV1 to TRBJ1-4. TRBV1 is tagged as a pseudogene. The CDR3 covers 14 residues. The CDR3 region is CTSSQVPNLEKLFF. Written as DNA, the CDR3 is TGCACCAGCAGCCAAGTGCCCAACTTAGAAAAACTGTTTTTT.

The V call is TRBV27, the J call TRBJ2-3; no clear D gene. Trimming pared 2 bases from V and 2 bases from J, leaving 8 bases between. This CDR3 has 14 amino acids. Germline V gives CDR1 MNHEY, CDR2 SMNVEV (reference sequence). The chain's CDR3 is CASSLASPTDTQYF. CDR3 bases: TGTGCCAGCAGTTTAGCGTCCCCCACAGATACGCAGTATTTT.

The V and J genes are TRBV10-2 and TRBJ2-7; the match to TRBD1 covers 7 bases. Germline V gene sequence: CDR1 WSHSY, CDR2 SAAADI. After removal of 2 bases from V and 0 bases from J, the junction contained 4 bases not matched to a gene. The CDR3 consists of 15 residues. The DNA of the CDR3 is TGCGCCAGCAGTGAGGGACAGGCAGGCTCCTACGAGCAGTACTTC. Its translation: CASSEGQAGSYEQYF.

A single count supports this clone. V usage is TRBV14 and J usage is TRBJ2-1; D remains ambiguous. This CDR3 is built from 16 residues. V was cut by 1 base and J by 4 bases, with 14 bases left in between. Germline CDR1 is SGHDN and CDR2 is FVKESK. CDR3 sequence reads: CASSQALVSRYNEQFF. The DNA of the CDR3 is TGTGCCAGCAGCCAAGCTCTGGTTAGCCGATACAATGAGCAGTTCTTC.

This chain connects TRBV5-6 to TRBJ2-2, with TRBD2 matching 7 bases. The CDR3 contains 16 residues. The V segment lost 3 bases and the J segment 1 base; nucleotides outside the gene matches: 6. In germline, CDR1 is SGHDT, CDR2 YYEEEE. The CDR3 is CASSSVLAMNTGELFF. The CDR3 coding sequence is TGTGCCAGCAGCTCCGTACTAGCGATGAACACCGGGGAGCTGTTTTTT.

The chain uses TRBV11-3 and TRBJ1-1; perhaps TRBD1 as D (6 bases). The CDR3 is made up of 15 amino acids. Germline values: CDR1 SGHNT, CDR2 YENEEA. V lost 6 bases, J lost 1 base, and 15 bases lay in between. The CDR3 DNA is TGTGCCAGCAGGATAACAGGGACCCCGAACACTGAAGCTTTCTTT. It yields the protein CASRITGTPNTEAFF.

The chain has TRBV7-3 and TRBJ2-2; D perhaps matches TRBD1 (6 bases). The CDR3 sequence is 18 residues long. Germline CDR1 is SGHTA and CDR2 is FQGTGA. V was pared by 0 bases and J by 1 base, with 15 bases between. The CDR3 DNA reads TGTGCCAGCAGCTTAACAGGGGCCTGGACAGAGAACACCGGGGAGCTGTTTTTT. It specifies CASSLTGAWTENTGELFF. Supplemented by reference TRBV7-3 and TRBJ2-2, the full variable domain reads GAGVSQTPSNKVTEKGKYVELRCDPISGHTALYWYRQSLGQGPEFLIYFQGTGAADDSGLPNDRFFAVRPEGSVSTLKIQRTERGDSAVYLCASSLTGAWTENTGELFFGEGSRLTVL.

The chain uses TRBV29-1 and TRBJ2-5; 8 nucleotides agree with TRBD2. Germline CDR1 is SQVTM and CDR2 is ANQGSEA. Trimming at V came to 6 bases and at J to 5 bases, leaving 8 bases not matched to a gene. The CDR3 totals 13 residues. CDR3 bases: TGCAGCGTCCGAAGCGGGAGAGGTGAGACCCAGTACTTC. Translating it yields CSVRSGRGETQYF.

This clone was detected a few times. The CDR3 reads CASSYGLGQGADTQYF. The CDR3, as DNA: TGTGCCAGCAGTTACGGTTTGGGACAGGGGGCGGATACGCAGTATTTT. The chain recombines TRBV6-5 with TRBJ2-3, with 12 bases aligning to TRBD1. V was pared by 2 bases and J by 6 bases, with 6 bases of the junction left unmatched. The CDR3 runs 16 residues. Germline V gene sequence: CDR1 MNHEY, CDR2 SVGAGI.

The chain combines TRBV7-2 with TRBJ1-2, with 12 nucleotides matching TRBD1. CDR3 length: 16 residues. The V segment lost 1 base and the J segment 5 bases; nucleotides outside the gene matches: 5. CDR1 is SGHTA, CDR2 FQGNSA, per germline. The CDR3 DNA sequence: TGTGCCAGCAGCTTAGGGGGACAGGGGGCGCGATATGGCTACACCTTC. It codes for CASSLGGQGARYGYTF.

CDR3 in DNA: TGTGCCAGCAGCTCCCAACCCTTCCCTCGGTATGGCTACACCTTC. Amino acid sequence: CASSSQPFPRYGYTF. This chain joins TRBV7-9 and TRBJ1-2; no firm D call. The germline gives CDR1 SEHNR, CDR2 FQNEAQ (reference sequence). Trimming took 4 bases from V and 5 from J, leaving 17 bases between them. The CDR3 extends over 15 amino acids.

The chain carries TRBV5-4 and TRBJ1-3; TRBD1 matches at 7 bases. Trimming took 0 bases from V and 4 from J; bases not matched to a gene: 4. Germline CDR1 is SGHNT and CDR2 is YYREEE (reference sequence). The CDR3 runs to 15 residues. As DNA, the CDR3 is TGTGCCAGCAGCTTGGACAGGGGAAGAGGAAACACCATATATTTT. Translation gives CASSLDRGRGNTIYF.

This chain uses TRBV27 with TRBJ2-1, with 8 positions matching TRBD2. Germline lookup yields CDR1 MNHEY and CDR2 SMNVEV (reference sequence). The CDR3 runs 15 residues. The trim removed 5 bases at V and 5 bases at J, leaving 8 bases unmatched. CDR3 DNA: TGTGCCAGCAGTAAACTAGCGGCCCCCAACAATGAGCAGTTCTTC. Protein sequence: CASSKLAAPNNEQFF.

V gene TRBV11-3 combines with J gene TRBJ1-1; D not certain. V lost 5 bases, J lost 1 base, and 8 bases lay in between. The CDR3 has 13 residues. Germline V gives CDR1 SGHNT, CDR2 YENEEA. CDR3 sequence: CASSPGGNTEAFF. The CDR3, as DNA: TGTGCCAGCAGCCCCGGAGGGAACACTGAAGCTTTCTTT. The variable domain in full, with the rest retrieved from reference TRBV11-3 and TRBJ1-1, is EAGVVQSPRYKIIEKKQPVAFWCNPISGHNTLYWYLQNLGQGPELLIRYENEEAVDDSQLPKDRFSAERLKGVDSTLKIQPAELGDSAVYLCASSPGGNTEAFFGQGTRLTVV.

CDR3 sequence: CASSQVSERETQYF. CDR3 DNA: TGCGCCAGCAGCCAAGTCTCCGAGAGGGAGACCCAGTACTTC. V gene TRBV4-1 combines with J gene TRBJ2-5; D remains unclear. V lost 1 base and J 5 bases, leaving 11 bases between the germline ends. Per germline, CDR1 MGHRA and CDR2 YSYEKL. The CDR3 spans 14 residues.

The rearrangement links TRBV4-2 to TRBJ2-1; D gene uncertain. CDR1 is LGHNA and CDR2 is YNFKEQ in the germline V gene. The V and J ends lost 7 bases and 0 bases respectively, with 10 bases between them. This CDR3 region has 14 residues. The CDR3 is CASTTDISYNEQFF. In nucleotides, the CDR3 is TGTGCCAGCACCACTGATATCTCCTACAATGAGCAGTTCTTC.

This clone was seen once. The V and J genes are TRBV19 and TRBJ2-1, with TRBD2 matching over 7 bases. The V and J ends lost 2 bases and 1 base, in that order; junction bases with no gene match: 11. The V gene's germline CDR1 is LNHDA and CDR2 SQIVND (reference sequence). The CDR3 has 18 amino acids. The CDR3 region has the DNA TGTGCCAGTAGTATAACCCAGCGGCTCGGGAGGTCCTACAATGAGCAGTTCTTC. Its protein is CASSITQRLGRSYNEQFF.

The rearrangement links TRBV5-1 to TRBJ2-3; 12 bases align to TRBD2. The CDR3 consists of 20 residues. Trimming removed 9 bases from V and 6 bases from J; junction bases left unmatched: 26. CDR1 and CDR2 (germline): SGHRS, YFSETQ. The DNA of the CDR3 is TGCGCCACACGAATGGGTAGACTAGCGGGGGCCCCTCCCCAGACGGATACGCAGTATTTT. Amino acid sequence: CATRMGRLAGAPPQTDTQYF.

The chain recombines TRBV25-1 with TRBJ2-7; TRBD1 matches at 9 bases. Trimming at V came to 3 bases and at J to 3 bases, leaving 6 bases not matched to a gene. This CDR3 has 15 amino acids. Germline CDR1 reads MGHDK; CDR2 reads SYGVNS. DNA of the CDR3: TGTGCCAGCAGTGAGCTGGGACAGGGTAGCTACGAGCAGTACTTC. Translating gives CASSELGQGSYEQYF.

This chain uses TRBV10-3 with TRBJ2-1; TRBD2 matches at 14 bases. This CDR3 has 18 residues. J was trimmed by 0 bases and V by 2 bases; bases with no gene match: 3. Germline V gene lookup returns CDR1 ENHRY and CDR2 SYGVKD. CDR3 sequence reads: CAISELGLAGDSYNEQFF. The CDR3 bases are TGTGCCATCAGTGAGCTGGGACTAGCGGGGGACTCCTACAATGAGCAGTTCTTC.

The chain couples TRBV6-1 to TRBJ2-7, with TRBD1 matching 9 bases. Germline V lookup: CDR1 MNHNS, CDR2 SASEGT. The CDR3 length is 14 residues. The V and J ends lost 6 bases and 3 bases, in that order; junction bases with no gene match: 6. The chain's CDR3 is CASSMAGQGYEQYF. Here the CDR3 DNA reads TGTGCCAGCAGCATGGCGGGACAGGGCTACGAGCAGTACTTC.

The rearrangement joins TRBV6-5 to TRBJ2-7; TRBD1 aligns across 8 bases. This CDR3 region has 13 residues. Losses at the gene ends were 4 bases for V and 3 bases for J; bases not matched to a gene: 2. Germline loops: CDR1 MNHEY, CDR2 SVGAGI. CDR3 protein: CASSSGGVYEQYF. CDR3 nucleotide sequence: TGTGCCAGCAGTTCAGGGGGCGTCTACGAGCAGTACTTC.

This clone was counted only a few times. The chain uses TRBV19 and TRBJ1-5; no definite D call. Germline CDR1 and CDR2: LNHDA and SQIVND (reference sequence). The CDR3 has 13 amino acids. The V end lost 2 bases, the J end lost 7 bases, and 9 bases lay between the germline ends. CDR3 in amino acids: CASSIRESQPQHF. Written as DNA, the CDR3 is TGTGCCAGTAGTATAAGGGAGAGCCAGCCCCAGCATTTT.

V and J are TRBV7-9 and TRBJ2-3; 7 bases agree with TRBD1. The junction had 9 bases not matched to a gene; V was cut back by 1 base and J by 2 bases. The germline V gene encodes CDR1 SEHNR and CDR2 FQNEAQ (reference sequence). This CDR3 has 17 amino acids. Written as DNA, the CDR3 is TGTGCCAGCAGCTTAGTTGTTGGGGACAGTCCCACAGATACGCAGTATTTT. It yields the protein CASSLVVGDSPTDTQYF.

The CDR3 DNA follows: TGTGCCAGCTCACCCGGACAGGCCGAAAACTATGGCTACACCTTC. It translates to CASSPGQAENYGYTF. The rearrangement joins TRBV18 to TRBJ1-2, with 7 bases lining up with TRBD1. CDR1 and CDR2 from the germline V gene are KGHSH and LQKENI. J gave up 2 bases and V 3 bases, and 6 bases lay outside the gene matches. The CDR3 loop spans 15 amino acids.

This clone was found a few times. This chain uses TRBV7-9 with TRBJ2-5, with 7 bases that match TRBD2. Germline lookup yields CDR1 SEHNR and CDR2 FQNEAQ (reference sequence). V was pared by 7 bases and J by 4 bases, with 3 bases of the junction left unmatched. The CDR3 extends over 12 amino acids. CDR3: CASMVAGETQYF. CDR3 bases: TGTGCCAGCATGGTAGCGGGAGAGACCCAGTACTTC.

Only a few counts were recorded for this clone. This chain connects TRBV9 to TRBJ2-2; 7 bases agree with TRBD2. CDR1 and CDR2 from the germline V gene are SGDLS and YYNGEE. The CDR3 runs 15 residues. Losses at the gene ends were 0 bases for V and 10 bases for J; bases not matched to a gene: 9. The CDR3 sequence: CASSVGGGAYMELFF. DNA of the CDR3: TGTGCCAGCAGCGTAGGGGGGGGAGCCTATATGGAGCTGTTTTTT.